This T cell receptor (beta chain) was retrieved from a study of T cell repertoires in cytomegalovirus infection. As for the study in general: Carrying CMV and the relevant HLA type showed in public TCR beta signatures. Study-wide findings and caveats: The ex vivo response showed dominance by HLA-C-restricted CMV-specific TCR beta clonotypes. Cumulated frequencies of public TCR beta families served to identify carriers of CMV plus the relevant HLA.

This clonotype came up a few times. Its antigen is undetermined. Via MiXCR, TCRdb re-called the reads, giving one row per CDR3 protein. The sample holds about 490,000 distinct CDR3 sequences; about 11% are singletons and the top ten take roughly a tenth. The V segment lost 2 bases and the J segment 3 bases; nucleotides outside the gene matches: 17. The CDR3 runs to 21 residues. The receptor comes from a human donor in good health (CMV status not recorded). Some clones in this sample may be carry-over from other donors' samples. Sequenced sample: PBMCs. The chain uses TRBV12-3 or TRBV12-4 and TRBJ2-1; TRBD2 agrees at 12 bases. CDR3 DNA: TGTGCCAGCAGTTTAAGAGCCAGAGGACTAGCGGGATCTGCGGGCTACAATGAGCAGTTCTTC. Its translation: CASSLRARGLAGSAGYNEQFF.